These T cell receptor beta chains were read from a single sample in a study of CD8 T cells in Susac syndrome. TCRdb itself ran the immunoSEQ multiplex PCR reads through MiXCR, one entry per CDR3 protein. The sample has about 83,000 distinct CDR3 sequences; around 93% are singletons. The sequenced material came from CD8+ T cells from PBMCs. Receptors originate from a human donor with Susac syndrome. Both conserved end residues are part of each CDR3. A D gene is named only where the DNA matches it firmly. Not every row has a clone size; where given, it reads once, few, many or a size class.

J gene	V gene	clone size	D gene	CDR3 DNA	CDR3 protein
TRBJ1-5	TRBV20-1	once	-	TGCAGTGCTATGCCAACCGGGACCCTTAATCAGCCCCAGCATTTT	CSAMPTGTLNQPQHF
TRBJ2-2	TRBV2	-	TRBD1	TGTGCCTTTCAGGGGGATTCCGGGGAGCTGTTTTTT	CAFQGDSGELFF
TRBJ2-1	TRBV4-2	-	-	TGTGCCAGCAGCCAAGGGTGGGATGAGCAGTTCTTC	CASSQGWDEQFF
TRBJ2-2	TRBV4-1	-	-	TGCGCCAGCAGCCAGCCCCTTGTACAGAGGACCGGGGAGCTGTTTTTT	CASSQPLVQRTGELFF
TRBJ1-5	TRBV24-1	-	-	TGTGCCACCAGCGACCAGACAGCTTCCAATCAGCCCCAGCATTTT	CATSDQTASNQPQHF
TRBJ2-1	TRBV2	-	TRBD2	TGTGCCAGCAGACCGGGACTAGCGGGATGGAATGAGCAGTTCTTC	CASRPGLAGWNEQFF
TRBJ2-7	TRBV20-1	-	TRBD1	TGCAGTGCTAGAGATAATTCATGGCAGGGGGTCTCTTCCGTCGAGCAGTACTTC	CSARDNSWQGVSSVEQYF
TRBJ2-1	TRBV20-1	-	TRBD2	TGCAGTGCTAGAGATCGCGGGAGCCCCTACAATGAGCAGTTCTTC	CSARDRGSPYNEQFF
TRBJ2-1	TRBV24-1	-	-	TGTGCCACCAGTGACAACAGGGCTGAGCAGTTCTTC	CATSDNRAEQFF
TRBJ2-7	TRBV28	-	-	TGTGCCAGCAGTTTATGGGACCCCACACACGAGCAGTACTTC	CASSLWDPTHEQYF
TRBJ2-3	TRBV9	-	-	TGTGCCAGCAGCGACTTCCGCACAGATACGCAGTATTTT	CASSDFRTDTQYF
TRBJ2-2	TRBV29-1	-	-	TGCAGCGTCCATTGGGTCTTTAACACCGGGGAGCTGTTTTTT	CSVHWVFNTGELFF
TRBJ2-1	TRBV15	-	-	TGTGCCACCAGCCAGCCTGGGGACTTGGTCTACAATGAGCAGTTCTTC	CATSQPGDLVYNEQFF
TRBJ1-1	TRBV6-5	-	-	TGTGCCAGCAGTTACTCGGAGGAGAACACTGAAGCTTTCTTT	CASSYSEENTEAFF
TRBJ1-1	TRBV2	-	-	TGTGCCAGCCTCCCGCCAGCCAGGGGTGACACTGAAGCTTTCTTT	CASLPPARGDTEAFF
TRBJ2-5	TRBV6-1	few	-	TGTGCCAGCAGTGAAGATCACGTAGGGGCAGAGACCCAGTACTTC	CASSEDHVGAETQYF
TRBJ2-3	TRBV28	-	TRBD2	TGTGCCAGCAGTCCCTCGGCGGGAGGACCAGATACGCAGTATTTT	CASSPSAGGPDTQYF
TRBJ2-5	TRBV29-1	-	TRBD2	TGCAGCGTTGTTCCAGCGGGAGAGTGGGAGACCCAGTACTTC	CSVVPAGEWETQYF
TRBJ2-7	TRBV12-3/TRBV12-4	-	-	TGTGCCAGCAGTCGGGACCGCGAACACTTC	CASSRDREHF
TRBJ2-3	TRBV7-9	-	TRBD2	TGTGCCAGCTCTGGAGCGGGGTACACAGATACGCAGTATTTT	CASSGAGYTDTQYF
TRBJ2-7	TRBV19	-	-	TGTGCCAGTAGTGCGGTTGGAGGCATGGACGAGCAGTACTTC	CASSAVGGMDEQYF
TRBJ2-7	TRBV4-1	once	-	TGCGCCAGCAGCCAATTACAGGGCGACGAGCAGTACTTC	CASSQLQGDEQYF
TRBJ2-7	TRBV20-1	-	-	TGCAGTGCTAGAGATGGGATGCGGGAGCAGTACTTC	CSARDGMREQYF
TRBJ2-7	TRBV20-1	-	-	TGCAGTGCTAGAGAGACTCACCGCTCCTACGAGCAGTACTTC	CSARETHRSYEQYF
TRBJ2-1	TRBV15	-	TRBD2	TGTGCCACCGCGCTAGCGGGATCCAATGAGCAGTTCTTC	CATALAGSNEQFF
TRBJ2-1	TRBV7-8	-	TRBD2	TGTGCCAGCAGCTTATTCGAGCGGGAGTATACGAATGAGCAGTTCTTC	CASSLFEREYTNEQFF
TRBJ2-1	TRBV7-9	-	TRBD1	TGTGCCAGCAGCCCCGACAGGGGACAGTTCTTC	CASSPDRGQFF
TRBJ2-2	TRBV11-2	-	TRBD1	TGTGCCAGCACCCCAGGGGGCAGTGGAACCAGGGAGCTGTTTTTT	CASTPGGSGTRELFF
TRBJ2-1	TRBV19	-	TRBD1	TGTGCCAGTAGTATTAAGGGGGCCAATGAGCAGTTCTTC	CASSIKGANEQFF
TRBJ2-7	TRBV9	-	TRBD1	TGTGCCAGCAGCGTAGGACCTCGGACAGGGGAGTCGGGCGAGCAGTACTTC	CASSVGPRTGESGEQYF
TRBJ2-7	TRBV7-2	-	TRBD1	TGTGCCAGCAGCCCCGCGGCCGGGACAGACTACTACGAGCAGTACTTC	CASSPAAGTDYYEQYF
TRBJ2-1	TRBV30	-	-	TGTGCCTGGAGCGACGGGACTTACAATGAGCAGTTCTTC	CAWSDGTYNEQFF
TRBJ2-1	TRBV5-6	-	-	TGTGCCAGCAGCTGGGGACGGGACAATGAGCAGTTCTTC	CASSWGRDNEQFF
TRBJ2-5	TRBV27	-	-	TGTGCCAGCGCTAACTCCCTGGAGACCCAGTACTTC	CASANSLETQYF
TRBJ1-5	TRBV19	-	TRBD1	TGTGCCAGTCATTACCCAGGGGGAGAGGCCCAGCATTTT	CASHYPGGEAQHF
TRBJ2-5	TRBV25-1	-	TRBD2	TGTGCCAGCAGTGAATGGGCTAGCGGGAGCAAAGAGACCCAGTACTTC	CASSEWASGSKETQYF
TRBJ2-7	TRBV20-1	-	TRBD2	TGCAGTGCAACCGGGACTAGCGGGAGCACGTACGAGCAGTACTTC	CSATGTSGSTYEQYF
TRBJ1-5	TRBV6-5	once	-	TGTGCCAGCAGTTACAGTAAAGATAGCAATCAGCCCCAGCATTTT	CASSYSKDSNQPQHF
TRBJ2-3	TRBV12-3/TRBV12-4	-	-	TGTGCCAGCAGTTTAGGGGGACCCGGGGGAGGACATGATACGCAGTATTTT	CASSLGGPGGGHDTQYF
TRBJ1-1	TRBV5-6	-	-	TGTGCCAGCGAATTCATGAACACTGAAGCTTTCTTT	CASEFMNTEAFF
TRBJ2-7	TRBV20-1	-	TRBD2	TGCAGTGCTAGTACCAGCGGGAGGCCCACCTACGAGCAGTACTTC	CSASTSGRPTYEQYF
TRBJ2-3	TRBV7-9	-	-	TGTGCCAGCAGCTTAAGCGCACTAACTTCTAGCACAGATACGCAGTATTTT	CASSLSALTSSTDTQYF
TRBJ1-5	TRBV5-4	-	-	TGTGCCAGCAGCCCATCCCCGGGGCCCACAGATACGCAGCATTTT	CASSPSPGPTDTQHF
TRBJ2-7	TRBV7-3	once	-	TGTGCCAGCAGCTTAGATCCAGCCACCGACGAGCAGTACTTC	CASSLDPATDEQYF
TRBJ2-6	TRBV30	-	-	TGTGCCTGGAGTGTACTGCCAGACTCTGGGGCCAACGTCCTGACTTTC	CAWSVLPDSGANVLTF
TRBJ1-5	TRBV2	-	-	TGTGCCAGCCGGGGTTGGGACCGGTACAATCAGCCCCAGCATTTT	CASRGWDRYNQPQHF
TRBJ1-2	TRBV9	-	TRBD1	TGTGCCAGCAGCCTGGGGACAGAGGAAGGCTACACCTTC	CASSLGTEEGYTF
TRBJ2-1	TRBV30	-	TRBD2	TGTGCCTGGAGGCCGACTAGCGGACTTCTCTCCTACAATGAGCAGTTCTTC	CAWRPTSGLLSYNEQFF
TRBJ2-7	TRBV13	medium-sized	-	TGTGCCAGCAGTTCCGTCCGCTACGAGCAGTACTTC	CASSSVRYEQYF